These 16 T cell receptor beta chains share one sample of origin, sequenced in a study of CD8+CD57+ T cells in acquired aplastic anemia. Genomic DNA templated the TCR beta VDJ and CDR3 profiling. MiXCR was run by TCRdb on the reads, yielding one entry per CDR3 protein. The sample lists 170,000 or so distinct CDR3 sequences, roughly three fifths occurring once. Whoever was chosen for sequencing had shown CD8+CD57+ cell expansion by flow cytometry. The specimen was sorted CD4+, CD8+, or CD8+CD57+ T cells (not recorded which) from PBMCs. All receptors come from a human donor with aplastic anemia.

This chain links TRBV7-9 with TRBJ1-1; D is unresolved. V lost 5 bases, J lost 6 bases, and 16 bases lay in between. CDR1 and CDR2 from the germline V gene are SEHNR and FQNEAQ (reference sequence). This CDR3 comprises 14 residues. Here the CDR3 DNA reads TGTGCCAGCAGCCTCCCATTGTTGGACGCTGAAGCTTTCTTT. The encoded protein is CASSLPLLDAEAFF.

This chain uses TRBV7-9 with TRBJ2-2, with 11 bases lining up with TRBD1. Germline V gene sequence: CDR1 SEHNR, CDR2 FQNEAQ (reference sequence). This CDR3 comprises 16 residues. V shed 10 bases, J shed 4 bases, and the junction held 11 bases outside the gene matches. The CDR3 is CAISGSGTGGTGELFF. DNA of the CDR3: TGTGCCATCAGTGGCTCCGGGACAGGGGGCACCGGGGAGCTGTTTTTT.

This rearrangement joins TRBV2 to TRBJ1-6; D perhaps matches TRBD1 (5 bases). The V gene's germline CDR1 is SNHLY and CDR2 FYNNEI. The CDR3 length is 16 residues. V was clipped by 6 bases and J by 2 bases, with 14 bases between them. Here the CDR3 reads CASRLSGITYNSPLHF. CDR3 nucleotide sequence: TGTGCCAGCAGACTGTCAGGGATCACCTATAATTCACCCCTCCACTTT.

This chain uses TRBV5-1 with TRBJ1-1; no reliable D call. V gave up 1 base and J gave up 1 base, with 14 bases separating them. CDR1 is SGHRS and CDR2 is YFSETQ in the germline V gene. The length of the CDR3 is 16 residues. CDR3 DNA: TGCGCCAGCAGCTTGACCACGCGGAGGAGGAACACTGAAGCTTTCTTT. Its translation is CASSLTTRRRNTEAFF.

This clonotype has more than one count but fewer than ten. The chain employs TRBV7-6 and TRBJ2-3, with TRBD2 identical over 8 bases. The germline gives CDR1 SGHVS, CDR2 FNYEAQ. This CDR3 region has 15 residues. The J segment lost 4 bases and the V segment lost 2 bases, leaving 5 bases of the junction unmatched. The CDR3 coding sequence is TGTGCCAGCAGCTTACCAGCGGGAGTCGCAGATACGCAGTATTTT. Its protein is CASSLPAGVADTQYF.

About this clonotype itself: This could be a read error, since a much larger clone is one nucleotide away. This chain links TRBV2 with TRBJ1-2, with unresolved D. The CDR3 sequence is 13 residues long. Germline values: CDR1 SNHLY, CDR2 FYNNEI. The CDR3, as DNA: TGTGCCAGCAGTGATAACGGGATCTATGGCCACACCTTC. Protein sequence: CASSDNGIYGHTF.

This clonotype was counted at least ten times. J is TRBJ1-5 and V is TRBV19, with D unresolved. The CDR3 has 13 residues. V was cut by 0 bases and J by 5 bases, with 5 bases left in between. CDR1 is LNHDA and CDR2 is SQIVND in the germline V gene (reference sequence). This chain's CDR3 is CASSIEPYQPQHF. The CDR3 nucleotides read TGTGCCAGTAGTATAGAACCCTATCAGCCCCAGCATTTT.

This sequence joins TRBV20-1 and TRBJ2-7; TRBD2 matches 13 bases. With V trimmed by 4 bases and J by 1 base, 7 bases remained unmatched. The CDR3 runs 16 residues. The germline CDR1 and CDR2 sequences are DFQATT and SNEGSKA (reference sequence). The CDR3 here is CSATPPTSGRSYEQYF. The CDR3 DNA follows: TGCAGTGCTACACCCCCGACTAGCGGGAGGTCCTACGAGCAGTACTTC.

The chain uses TRBV5-1 and TRBJ2-7, with D tentatively TRBD2 (7 bases). Trimming shortened V by 3 bases and J by 5 bases, and 15 bases separated the two germline ends. The CDR3 length is 14 residues. The germline CDR1 and CDR2 sequences are SGHRS and YFSETQ. For the CDR3, the DNA is TGCGCCAGCAGCTGGGGGGGGCGAGCCCACGAGCAGTACTTC. As protein: CASSWGGRAHEQYF.

This clonotype occurred once. The chain joins TRBV10-3 to TRBJ1-1, with 7 bases that match TRBD1. The CDR3 totals 13 residues. The junction had 0 bases not matched to a gene; V was cut back by 1 base and J by 4 bases. Germline CDR1 ENHRY, CDR2 SYGVKD. The CDR3 region is CAISEWDSTEAFF. DNA for the CDR3: TGTGCCATCAGTGAGTGGGACAGCACTGAAGCTTTCTTT.

This clonotype has a count of ten or more. The J gene is TRBJ2-7, the V gene TRBV5-6; possibly TRBD2 for D (6 bases). The V end was cut by 1 base, the J end by 6 bases, with 14 bases between. Germline V gene sequence: CDR1 SGHDT, CDR2 YYEEEE. The CDR3 sequence is 14 residues long. CDR3 coding DNA: TGTGCCAGCAGCTTGACTAGCAAGGTTTTCGAGCAGTACTTC. It codes for CASSLTSKVFEQYF.

The V gene is TRBV9, the J gene TRBJ2-1; 7 positions agree with TRBD1. Trimming took 3 bases from V and 4 from J; bases not matched to a gene: 10. CDR1 SGDLS and CDR2 YYNGEE come from the germline V gene. There are 16 residues in the CDR3. The CDR3 sequence: CASSAIRDRKYNEQFF. In DNA, the CDR3 is TGTGCCAGCAGCGCGATTCGGGACAGAAAGTACAATGAGCAGTTCTTC.

This clonotype was picked up many times. This chain's CDR3 is CASSMGGITEAFF. The CDR3 DNA sequence: TGTGCCAGTAGTATGGGTGGGATCACTGAAGCTTTCTTT. The V gene is TRBV19, the J gene TRBJ1-1; D not certain. The germline V and J ends were trimmed by 3 bases and 4 bases, with 9 bases remaining between them. CDR3 length: 13 residues. Germline V gives CDR1 LNHDA, CDR2 SQIVND (reference sequence).

Details on this clonotype: Because it lacks the conserved phenylalanine or tryptophan at the end, this CDR3 is likely a read error. No DNA is shown, since the ends of the CDR3 on it are uncertain; the CDR3 is the one TCRdb lists. The chain couples TRBV5-1 to TRBJ1-1; the table's D call, TRBD1, has no DNA check behind it. Per the germline V gene, CDR1 is SGHRS and CDR2 is YFSETQ. Ends included, the CDR3 has 15 residues. CDR3 protein: CASSDGTGMNTEAFL.

This clonotype was seen more than once but under ten times. V gene TRBV7-2 combines with J gene TRBJ2-3; D is undetermined. V gave up 1 base and J gave up 2 bases, with 4 bases separating them. The germline V gene has CDR1 SGHTA and CDR2 FQGNSA. The CDR3 covers 13 residues. The CDR3 bases are TGTGCCAGCAGCTTAGGAGCCACAGATACGCAGTATTTT. As protein: CASSLGATDTQYF.

CDR3: CASSQDGYQPQHF. DNA of the CDR3: TGTGCCAGCAGCCAAGATGGGTATCAGCCCCAGCATTTT. This chain links TRBV7-2 with TRBJ1-5; unclear D gene. The CDR3 is 13 amino acids. V lost 5 bases and J 5 bases, leaving 10 bases between the germline ends. Germline assignment: CDR1 SGHTA and CDR2 FQGNSA.